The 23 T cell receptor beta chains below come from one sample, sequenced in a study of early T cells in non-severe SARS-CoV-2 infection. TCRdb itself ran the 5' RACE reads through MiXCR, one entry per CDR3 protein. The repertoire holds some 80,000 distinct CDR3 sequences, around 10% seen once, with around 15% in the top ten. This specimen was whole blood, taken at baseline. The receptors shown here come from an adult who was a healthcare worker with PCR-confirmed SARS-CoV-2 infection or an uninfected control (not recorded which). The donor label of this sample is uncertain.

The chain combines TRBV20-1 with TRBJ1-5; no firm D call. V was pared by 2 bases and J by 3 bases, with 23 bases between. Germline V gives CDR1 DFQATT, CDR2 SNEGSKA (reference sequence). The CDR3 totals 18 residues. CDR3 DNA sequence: TGCAGTGCTAGAAAAGCCGGGATCCTCACTACGTCCAATCAGCCCCAGCATTTT. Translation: CSARKAGILTTSNQPQHF.

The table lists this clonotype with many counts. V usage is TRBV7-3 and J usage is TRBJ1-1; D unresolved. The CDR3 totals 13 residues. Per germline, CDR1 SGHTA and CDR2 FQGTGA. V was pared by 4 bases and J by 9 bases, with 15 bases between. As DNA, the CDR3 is TGTGCCAGCAGCTACGCGTCCCTGGAAAAAGCTTTCTTT. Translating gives CASSYASLEKAFF.

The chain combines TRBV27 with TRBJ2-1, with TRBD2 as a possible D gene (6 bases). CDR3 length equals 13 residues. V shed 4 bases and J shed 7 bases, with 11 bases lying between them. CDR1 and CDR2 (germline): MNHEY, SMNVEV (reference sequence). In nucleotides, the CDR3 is TGTGCCAGCAGTTCAGTAGCGGCTAATGAGCAGTTCTTC. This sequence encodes CASSSVAANEQFF.

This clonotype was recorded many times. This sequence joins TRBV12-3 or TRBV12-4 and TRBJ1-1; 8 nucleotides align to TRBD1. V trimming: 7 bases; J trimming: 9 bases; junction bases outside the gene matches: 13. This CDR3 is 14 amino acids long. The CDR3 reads CASTSGQGQRKAFF. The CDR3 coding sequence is TGTGCCAGCACTTCCGGACAGGGCCAACGGAAAGCTTTCTTT.

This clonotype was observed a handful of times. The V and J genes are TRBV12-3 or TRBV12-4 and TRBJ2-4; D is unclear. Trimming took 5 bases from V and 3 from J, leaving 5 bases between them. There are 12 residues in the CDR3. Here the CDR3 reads CASSAFKNIQYF. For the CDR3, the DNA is TGTGCCAGCAGTGCCTTCAAAAACATTCAGTACTTC.

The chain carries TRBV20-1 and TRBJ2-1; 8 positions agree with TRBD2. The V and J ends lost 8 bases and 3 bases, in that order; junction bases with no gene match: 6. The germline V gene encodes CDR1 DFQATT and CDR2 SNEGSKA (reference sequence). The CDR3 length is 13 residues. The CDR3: CSPNSGNYNEQFF. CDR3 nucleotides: TGCAGTCCAAATAGCGGGAACTACAATGAGCAGTTCTTC.

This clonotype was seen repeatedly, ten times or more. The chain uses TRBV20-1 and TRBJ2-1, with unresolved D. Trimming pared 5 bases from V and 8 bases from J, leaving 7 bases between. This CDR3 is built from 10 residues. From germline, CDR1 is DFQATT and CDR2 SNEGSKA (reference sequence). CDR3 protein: CSAWVDEQFF. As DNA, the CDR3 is TGCAGTGCTTGGGTGGATGAGCAGTTCTTC.

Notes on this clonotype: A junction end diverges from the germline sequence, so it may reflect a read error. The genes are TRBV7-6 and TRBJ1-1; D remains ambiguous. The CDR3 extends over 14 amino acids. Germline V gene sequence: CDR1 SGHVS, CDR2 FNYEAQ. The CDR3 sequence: CASSLGPRNTEAFF. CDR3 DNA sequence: TGTGCCAGCAGTTTAGGGCCAAGGAACACTGAAGCTTTCTTT.

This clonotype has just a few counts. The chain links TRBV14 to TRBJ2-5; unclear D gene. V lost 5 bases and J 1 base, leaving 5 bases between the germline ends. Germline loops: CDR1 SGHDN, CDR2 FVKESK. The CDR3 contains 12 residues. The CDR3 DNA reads TGTGCCAGCAGCAACTTCCAAGAGACCCAGTACTTC. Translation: CASSNFQETQYF. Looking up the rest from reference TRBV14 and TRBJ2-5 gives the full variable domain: EAGVTQFPSHSVIEKGQTVTLRCDPISGHDNLYWYRRVMGKEIKFLLHFVKESKQDESGMPNNRFLAERTGGTYSTLKVQPAELEDSGVYFCASSNFQETQYFGPGTRLLVL.

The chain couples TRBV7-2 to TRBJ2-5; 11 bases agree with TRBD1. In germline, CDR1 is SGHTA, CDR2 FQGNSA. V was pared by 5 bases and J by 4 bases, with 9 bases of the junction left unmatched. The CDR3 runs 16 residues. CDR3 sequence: CASSPLLGQGGETQYF. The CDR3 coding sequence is TGTGCCAGCAGCCCCCTATTGGGACAGGGGGGAGAGACCCAGTACTTC.

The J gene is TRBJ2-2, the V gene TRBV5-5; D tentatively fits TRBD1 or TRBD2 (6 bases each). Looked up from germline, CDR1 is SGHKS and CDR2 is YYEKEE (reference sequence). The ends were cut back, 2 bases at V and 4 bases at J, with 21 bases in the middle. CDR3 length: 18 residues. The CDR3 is CASSFVAWGASGTGELFF. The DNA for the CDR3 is TGTGCCAGCAGCTTCGTGGCCTGGGGGGCCTCGGGCACCGGGGAGCTGTTTTTT.

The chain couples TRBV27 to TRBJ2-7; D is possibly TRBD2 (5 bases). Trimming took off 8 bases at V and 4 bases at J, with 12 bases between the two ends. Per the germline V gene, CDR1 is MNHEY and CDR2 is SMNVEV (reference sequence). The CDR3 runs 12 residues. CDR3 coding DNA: TGTGCCAGCGGATTTAGCGTATACGAGCAGTACTTC. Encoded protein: CASGFSVYEQYF.

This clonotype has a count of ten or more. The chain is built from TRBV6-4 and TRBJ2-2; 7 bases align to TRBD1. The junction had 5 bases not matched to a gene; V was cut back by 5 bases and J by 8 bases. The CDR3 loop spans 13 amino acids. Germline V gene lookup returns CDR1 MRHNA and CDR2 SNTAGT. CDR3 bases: TGTGCCAGCAGTAACAGGGGTACGGGGGAGCTGTTTTTT. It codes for CASSNRGTGELFF.

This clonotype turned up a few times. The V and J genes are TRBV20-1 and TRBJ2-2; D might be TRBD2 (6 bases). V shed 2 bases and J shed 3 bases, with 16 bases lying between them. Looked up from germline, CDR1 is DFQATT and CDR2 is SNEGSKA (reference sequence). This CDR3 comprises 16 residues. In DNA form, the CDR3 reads TGCAGTGCTAGATCGGATTTTAGCGGTTACACCGGGGAGCTGTTTTTT. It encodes CSARSDFSGYTGELFF.

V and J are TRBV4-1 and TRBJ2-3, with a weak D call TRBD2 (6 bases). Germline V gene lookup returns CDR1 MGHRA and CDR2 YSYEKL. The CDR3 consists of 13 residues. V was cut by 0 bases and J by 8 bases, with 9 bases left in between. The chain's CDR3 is CASSQESSATQYF. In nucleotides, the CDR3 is TGCGCCAGCAGCCAAGAATCTAGCGCTACGCAGTATTTT.

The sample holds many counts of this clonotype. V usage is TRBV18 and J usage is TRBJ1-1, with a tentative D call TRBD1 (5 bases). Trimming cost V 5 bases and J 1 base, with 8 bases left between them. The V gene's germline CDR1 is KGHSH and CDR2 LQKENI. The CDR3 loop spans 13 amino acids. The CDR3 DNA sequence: TGTGCCAGCTCAGAGCAGGGGAACACTGAAGCTTTCTTT. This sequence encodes CASSEQGNTEAFF.

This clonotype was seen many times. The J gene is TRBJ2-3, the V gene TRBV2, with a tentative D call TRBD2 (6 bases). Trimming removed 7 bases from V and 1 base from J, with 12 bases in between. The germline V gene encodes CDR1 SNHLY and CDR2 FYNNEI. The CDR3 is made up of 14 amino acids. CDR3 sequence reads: CASNRWGGTDTQYF. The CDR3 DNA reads TGTGCCAGCAATAGGTGGGGGGGCACAGATACGCAGTATTTT. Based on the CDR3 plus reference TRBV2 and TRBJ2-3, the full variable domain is EPEVTQTPSHQVTQMGQEVILRCVPISNHLYFYWYRQILGQKVEFLVSFYNNEISEKSEIFDDQFSVERPDGSNFTLKIRSTKLEDSAMYFCASNRWGGTDTQYFGPGTRLTVL.

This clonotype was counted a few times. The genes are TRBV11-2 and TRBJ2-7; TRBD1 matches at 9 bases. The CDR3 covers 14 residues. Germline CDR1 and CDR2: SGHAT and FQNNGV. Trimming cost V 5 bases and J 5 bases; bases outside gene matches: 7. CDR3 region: CASSLGTGFDEQYF. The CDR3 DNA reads TGTGCCAGCAGCCTAGGGACAGGGTTCGACGAGCAGTACTTC.

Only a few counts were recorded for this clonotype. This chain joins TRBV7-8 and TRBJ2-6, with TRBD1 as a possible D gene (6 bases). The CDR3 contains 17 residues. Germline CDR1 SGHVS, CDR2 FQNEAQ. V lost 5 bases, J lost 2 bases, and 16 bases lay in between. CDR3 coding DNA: TGTGCCAGCAGCCCCCCCCTGGGGGCCCCTGGGGCCAACGTCCTGACTTTC. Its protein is CASSPPLGAPGANVLTF.

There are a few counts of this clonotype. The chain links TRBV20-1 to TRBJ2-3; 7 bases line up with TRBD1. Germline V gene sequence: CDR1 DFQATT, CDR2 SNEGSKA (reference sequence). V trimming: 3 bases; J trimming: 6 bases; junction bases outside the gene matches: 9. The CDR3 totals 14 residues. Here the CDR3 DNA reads TGCAGTGCTAGGATCACAGGGGTCGTGGATACGCAGTATTTT. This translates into CSARITGVVDTQYF.

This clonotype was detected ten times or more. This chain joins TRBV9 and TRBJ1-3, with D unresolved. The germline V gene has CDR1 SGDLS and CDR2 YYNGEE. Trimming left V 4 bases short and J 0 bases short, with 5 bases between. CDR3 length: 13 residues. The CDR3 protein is CASSPDSGNTIYF. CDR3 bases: TGTGCCAGCAGCCCAGACTCTGGAAACACCATATATTTT.

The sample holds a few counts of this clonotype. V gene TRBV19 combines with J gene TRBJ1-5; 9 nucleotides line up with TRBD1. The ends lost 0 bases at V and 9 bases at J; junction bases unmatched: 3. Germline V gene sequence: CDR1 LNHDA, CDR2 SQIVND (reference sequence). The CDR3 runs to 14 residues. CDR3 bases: TGTGCCAGTAGTATAGAGACAGGGGGAAGGCCCCAGCATTTT. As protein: CASSIETGGRPQHF.

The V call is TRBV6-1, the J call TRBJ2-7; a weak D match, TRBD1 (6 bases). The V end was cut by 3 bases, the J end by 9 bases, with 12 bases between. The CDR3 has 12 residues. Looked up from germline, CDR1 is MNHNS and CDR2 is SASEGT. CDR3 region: CASSDRTDRQYF. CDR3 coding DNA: TGTGCCAGCAGTGACCGGACAGATCGGCAGTACTTC.